The 21 T cell receptor beta chains listed next were all sequenced from one sample in a study of blood T cell repertoires in COVID-19. Sequencing was performed with immunoSEQ multiplex PCR; in TCRdb, only in-frame clones are kept and a portion is missing. Among around 620,000 clones listed, 85% to 90% were seen once. The source material was peripheral blood. These receptors all stem from a woman in her late teens or twenties with acute or convalescent COVID-19.

The rearrangement uses TRBV5-1 and TRBJ1-3, with a tentative D call TRBD1 (5 bases). CDR1 and CDR2 from the germline V gene are SGHRS and YFSETQ. The CDR3 spans 16 residues. The germline V and J ends were trimmed by 1 base and 0 bases, with 11 bases remaining between them. The CDR3 sequence: CASSLSDRHSGNTIYF. CDR3 in DNA: TGCGCCAGCAGCTTGTCTGACAGACACTCTGGAAACACCATATATTTT. Supplemented by reference TRBV5-1 and TRBJ1-3, the full variable domain reads KAGVTQTPRYLIKTRGQQVTLSCSPISGHRSVSWYQQTPGQGLQFLFEYFSETQRNKGNFPGRFSGRQFSNSRSEMNVSTLELGDSALYLCASSLSDRHSGNTIYFGEGSWLTVV.

In nucleotides, the CDR3 is TGTGCCAGCAGTGCGGGGATGTCGCACACTGAAGCTTTCTTT. Its translation is CASSAGMSHTEAFF. V is TRBV2 and J is TRBJ1-1; D call uncertain. The V gene's germline CDR1 is SNHLY and CDR2 FYNNEI. V was trimmed by 4 bases and J by 3 bases, leaving 12 bases between them. This CDR3 has 14 residues.

In DNA, the CDR3 is TGTGCCAGCAGCCAAACGGGACAGGGGAACACTGAAGCTTTCTTT. Encoded protein: CASSQTGQGNTEAFF. The chain links TRBV7-3 to TRBJ1-1; 9 nucleotides match TRBD1. The CDR3 loop spans 15 amino acids. The germline V gene encodes CDR1 SGHTA and CDR2 FQGTGA. The trim removed 5 bases at V and 1 base at J, leaving 5 bases unmatched.

The CDR3 is CASSQFTGRSSYGYTF. The CDR3 region has the DNA TGTGCCAGCAGCCAATTTACAGGGCGATCAAGCTATGGCTACACCTTC. The chain recombines TRBV3-1 (or the pseudogene TRBV3-2) with TRBJ1-2, with a tentative D call TRBD1 (6 bases). Trimming took off 2 bases at V and 4 bases at J, with 17 bases between the two ends. Looked up from germline, CDR1 is LGHDT and CDR2 is YNNKEL (reference sequence). This CDR3 contains 16 residues.

This clone showed up just once. This rearrangement joins TRBV1 to TRBJ2-3; TRBD2, the D gene given by the table, was not confirmed from the DNA. TRBV1 is labeled a pseudogene. This CDR3 region has 19 residues. The DNA of the CDR3 is TGCACCAGCAGCCAGATTGGACTAGCGACCCGGGAGAGGGCAGATACGCAGTATTTT. Amino acid sequence: CTSSQIGLATRERADTQYF.

The V gene is TRBV7-2, the J gene TRBJ2-3, with D tentatively TRBD2 (7 bases). Per germline, CDR1 SGHTA and CDR2 FQGNSA. Trimming pared 0 bases from V and 2 bases from J, leaving 9 bases between. This CDR3 is 15 amino acids long. CDR3 sequence reads: CASSLAGGATDTQYF. CDR3 nucleotide sequence: TGTGCCAGCAGCTTAGCGGGGGGGGCCACAGATACGCAGTATTTT.

The chain couples TRBV14 to TRBJ1-2, with TRBD1 matching 7 bases. The CDR3 is 16 residues long. Germline trimming cut 2 bases from V and 2 bases from J; bases unmatched to any gene: 8. CDR1 and CDR2 (germline): SGHDN, FVKESK. For the CDR3, the DNA is TGTGCCAGCAGCCAATCAGACAGGGACGTAAACTATGGCTACACCTTC. The encoded protein is CASSQSDRDVNYGYTF.

The chain carries TRBV5-6 and TRBJ1-5; TRBD1 is a possible D gene (6 bases). Trimming took off 3 bases at V and 1 base at J, with 11 bases between the two ends. The CDR3 loop spans 15 amino acids. Germline CDR1 SGHDT, CDR2 YYEEEE. DNA of the CDR3: TGTGCCAGCAGCTACGGGACACCCAGCAATCAGCCCCAGCATTTT. Translation: CASSYGTPSNQPQHF.

This clone was seen more than once but under ten times. This chain connects TRBV4-3 to TRBJ1-1; D is ambiguous. In germline, CDR1 is LGHNA, CDR2 YSLEER. The V gene lost 0 bases and the J gene lost 0 bases, with 8 bases spanning the gap. This CDR3 region has 15 residues. This CDR3 reads CASSQEGSMNTEAFF. CDR3 sequence (DNA): TGCGCCAGCAGCCAAGAGGGCAGCATGAACACTGAAGCTTTCTTT.

The chain is built from TRBV10-2 and TRBJ2-5; TRBD2 agrees at 8 bases. The CDR3 runs to 13 residues. The germline CDR1 and CDR2 sequences are WSHSY and SAAADI. V dropped 5 bases and J dropped 5; count of bases not matched to a gene: 4. The DNA of the CDR3 is TGCGCCAGCAGTCGGGGGGGCCTGGAGACCCAGTACTTC. Residues: CASSRGGLETQYF.

The rearrangement links TRBV9 to TRBJ1-2; 7 bases are shared with TRBD1. With 7 bases clipped from V and 2 bases from J, the junction kept 8 bases outside the gene matches. Germline V gene sequence: CDR1 SGDLS, CDR2 YYNGEE. CDR3 length: 14 residues. CDR3 sequence: CASSRDRANYGYTF. CDR3 DNA: TGTGCCAGCTCTCGCGACAGGGCAAACTATGGCTACACCTTC.

The chain is built from TRBV5-1 and TRBJ2-3, with 7 bases lining up with TRBD1. There are 15 residues in the CDR3. Germline loops: CDR1 SGHRS, CDR2 YFSETQ. The J segment lost 6 bases and the V segment lost 1 base, leaving 8 bases of the junction unmatched. CDR3 protein: CASSLFNRGRDTQYF. CDR3 nucleotides: TGCGCCAGCAGCTTGTTCAATAGGGGGCGGGATACGCAGTATTTT. The complete variable domain, with remaining parts taken from reference TRBV5-1 and TRBJ2-3, reads KAGVTQTPRYLIKTRGQQVTLSCSPISGHRSVSWYQQTPGQGLQFLFEYFSETQRNKGNFPGRFSGRQFSNSRSEMNVSTLELGDSALYLCASSLFNRGRDTQYFGPGTRLTVL.

The chain carries TRBV7-9 and TRBJ2-5; a weak D match, TRBD1 (5 bases). This CDR3 comprises 14 residues. Germline CDR1 SEHNR, CDR2 FQNEAQ (reference sequence). Trimming left V 8 bases short and J 1 base short, with 14 bases between. This CDR3 is CASQTYRFQETQYF. The CDR3, as DNA: TGTGCCAGCCAAACCTACAGGTTCCAAGAGACCCAGTACTTC. Combining the CDR3 with reference TRBV7-9 and TRBJ2-5 gives the whole variable domain DTGVSQNPRHKITKRGQNVTFRCDPISEHNRLYWYRQTLGQGPEFLTYFQNEAQLEKSRLLSDRFSAERPKGSFSTLEIQRTEQGDSAMYLCASQTYRFQETQYFGPGTRLLVL.

V usage is TRBV19 and J usage is TRBJ2-5; TRBD1 aligns across 7 bases. V lost 5 bases and J lost 3; bases outside the gene matches: 3. The CDR3 length is 13 residues. From germline, CDR1 is LNHDA and CDR2 SQIVND (reference sequence). The CDR3 DNA follows: TGTGCCAGTAGTGTCGGACAGGAAGAGACCCAGTACTTC. Its protein is CASSVGQEETQYF. The full variable domain, with the rest looked up from reference TRBV19 and TRBJ2-5, is DGGITQSPKYLFRKEGQNVTLSCEQNLNHDAMYWYRQDPGQGLRLIYYSQIVNDFQKGDIAEGYSVSREKKESFPLTVTSAQKNPTAFYLCASSVGQEETQYFGPGTRLLVL.

The chain joins TRBV6-1 to TRBJ1-5; possible D gene TRBD1, 5 bases. CDR1 MNHNS and CDR2 SASEGT come from the germline V gene. The CDR3 extends over 16 amino acids. Trimming removed 0 bases from V and 4 bases from J, with 13 bases in between. CDR3 loop: CASSEARRQTNQPQHF. The CDR3 DNA reads as TGTGCCAGCAGTGAAGCGCGGAGACAGACTAATCAGCCCCAGCATTTT.

Notes on this clone: Other DNA sequences of this sample code for an identical CDR3. This chain joins TRBV19 and TRBJ2-5; the match to TRBD2 covers 7 bases. The CDR3 is 13 amino acids. Germline V gene lookup returns CDR1 LNHDA and CDR2 SQIVND (reference sequence). The V segment lost 0 bases and the J segment 5 bases; nucleotides outside the gene matches: 0. CDR3 loop: CASSIERGETQYF. The CDR3 nucleotides read TGTGCCAGTAGTATAGAGCGGGGGGAGACCCAGTACTTC.

The chain employs TRBV5-1 and TRBJ2-7, with TRBD2 as a possible D gene (5 bases). The CDR3 is 12 amino acids. Deletions cut 1 base from V and 5 bases from J, with 7 bases between. Germline V lookup: CDR1 SGHRS, CDR2 YFSETQ. Here the CDR3 reads CASSLSLDEQYF. DNA of the CDR3: TGCGCCAGCAGCTTGTCACTAGACGAGCAGTACTTC.

This sequence joins TRBV5-1 and TRBJ2-5; 7 bases are a match to TRBD1. The CDR3 extends over 12 amino acids. The V gene end was trimmed by 3 bases and the J gene end by 9 bases; junction bases not matched to a gene: 5. CDR1 and CDR2 (germline): SGHRS, YFSETQ. CDR3 sequence: CASSWDRTAQYF. CDR3 DNA sequence: TGCGCCAGCAGCTGGGACAGAACGGCCCAGTACTTC. The full variable domain, its missing parts supplied by reference TRBV5-1 and TRBJ2-5, is KAGVTQTPRYLIKTRGQQVTLSCSPISGHRSVSWYQQTPGQGLQFLFEYFSETQRNKGNFPGRFSGRQFSNSRSEMNVSTLELGDSALYLCASSWDRTAQYFGPGTRLLVL.

The chain carries TRBV5-5 and TRBJ1-1; D might be TRBD1 (6 bases). Per the germline V gene, CDR1 is SGHKS and CDR2 is YYEKEE (reference sequence). The CDR3 is 15 residues long. Trimming took 0 bases from V and 4 from J, leaving 13 bases between them. The CDR3 is CASSLGQALGTEAFF. The CDR3 bases are TGTGCCAGCAGCTTGGGACAGGCCTTGGGCACTGAAGCTTTCTTT.

This clone was counted a few times. This chain connects TRBV3-1 (or the pseudogene TRBV3-2) to TRBJ2-1; 13 nucleotides line up with TRBD2. With 7 bases clipped from V and 6 bases from J, the junction kept 6 bases outside the gene matches. The CDR3 contains 15 residues. The germline gives CDR1 LGHDT, CDR2 YNNKEL (reference sequence). The CDR3: CASTPLAGGPNEQFF. The CDR3 region has the DNA TGTGCCAGCACCCCACTAGCGGGGGGGCCCAATGAGCAGTTCTTC.

V usage is TRBV3-1 (or the pseudogene TRBV3-2) and J usage is TRBJ1-1; D call uncertain. V dropped 1 base and J dropped 5 bases, with 14 bases sitting between them. In germline, CDR1 is LGHDT, CDR2 YNNKEL (reference sequence). This CDR3 contains 15 residues. The DNA for the CDR3 is TGTGCCAGCAGCCAAGGGAGGGTGATTAAGACTGAAGCTTTCTTT. Translated, it gives CASSQGRVIKTEAFF.